These T cell receptor beta chains were read from a single sample in a study of early T cells in non-severe SARS-CoV-2 infection. TCRdb re-called the 5' RACE reads with MiXCR, one entry per CDR3 protein. The sample consists of around 57,000 distinct CDR3 sequences, around 10% of them appearing once. Sequencing used whole blood. The source is an adult who was a healthcare worker with PCR-confirmed SARS-CoV-2 infection or an uninfected control (not recorded which). Both conserved end residues are part of each CDR3. The order of the fields is V gene, CDR3 protein.

TRBV9	CASSRQGNEKLFF
TRBV28	CARGTGGQPQHF
TRBV29-1	CSVRTVYEQYF
TRBV29-1	CSVSEGNSYEQYF
TRBV12-3/TRBV12-4	CASSFSDLRETQYF
TRBV3-1	CASSQVLGPNEAFF
TRBV11-2	CASSLGAAGEAFF
TRBV6-1	CASSHERGPRNEQFF
TRBV19	CASTSGAGRANSPLHF
TRBV29-1	CSAGTRDEQFF
TRBV11-2	CASSLGTSGYLEQYF
TRBV5-1	CASSLGQGRTPLHF
TRBV28	CASSHHPVEQYF
TRBV18	CASSRQGTSTDTQYF
TRBV11-2	CASSLGQIGETQYF
TRBV12-3/TRBV12-4	CASSLVDTQYF
TRBV7-7	CASSLGAPLTDTQYF
TRBV11-2	CASGTPLHF
TRBV10-3	CATFYGAGELFF
TRBV2	CASSLERASYNEQFF
TRBV30	CACREAGEQFF
TRBV20-1	CSARDAGFQETQYF
TRBV18	CASSRLSGTSSYNEQFF
TRBV11-3	CASRKTRTGSTEAFF
TRBV28	CASRPVRGLENTEAFF